The following is a T cell receptor (beta chain) sequence with its context. Its antigen is currently unknown. This record belongs to a study of T-cell reconstitution after alpha-beta-depleted transplantation in children. Study-level findings and limits: At the one-year point after transplant, T-cell counts and TCRbeta diversity were found to come mostly from T cells that had been newly produced. About two months after transplant, alpha-beta T cells reportedly came from several hundred expanded graft clones. There were some patients whose high TCRbeta diversity at day 60 came from surviving recipient T cells and thymic progenitors.

The TCRbeta library was prepared with unique molecular identifiers. MiXCR, applied by TCRdb to the PCR reads, yields one record per CDR3 protein. The sample holds around 670,000 distinct CDR3 sequences, over 10% seen once. V was pared by 6 bases and J by 0 bases, with 15 bases between. This CDR3 has 15 residues. CDR1 is DFQATT and CDR2 is SNEGSKA in the germline V gene (reference sequence). The source is a girl aged 2 to 10 with congenital amegakaryocytic thrombocytopenia, due to receive a stem cell transplant. This rearrangement joins TRBV20-1 to TRBJ2-1, with a tentative D call TRBD1 (6 bases). The sample was PBMCs, taken before TCRalphabeta/CD19-depleted stem cell transplant. CDR3 residues: CSAPDRDNSYNEQFF. The CDR3 DNA is TGCAGTGCACCCGACCGGGACAACTCCTACAATGAGCAGTTCTTC.